Below, 21 T cell receptor beta chains from the same sample are listed, as sequenced in a study of shared clonotypes between healthy human individuals. Terminally differentiated effector memory CD45RA+ cells were left out of the naive CD8 fraction, which was CD45RO-negative and positively selected for CCR7. Data came from immunoSEQ multiplex PCR; TCRdb stores just in-frame clones and leaves some out. The sample holds about 1,800,000 clones, around 96% seen once. The sequenced sample consisted of naive CD8+ T cells sorted from blood. Receptors were obtained from a man aged 18-30 years in good health.

The chain carries TRBV4-3 and TRBJ1-2; 9 nucleotides line up with TRBD1. Germline V CDR1 and CDR2: LGHNA, YSLEER. This CDR3 region has 16 residues. Trimming cost V 0 bases and J 4 bases; bases outside gene matches: 6. The CDR3 DNA reads as TGCGCCAGCAGCCAAGAGGTTGCGGGACAGGGCTATGGCTACACCTTC. Encoded protein: CASSQEVAGQGYGYTF.

The CDR3 sequence is CASSSTWTGFYNEQFF. CDR3 DNA sequence: TGTGCCAGCAGTTCCACGTGGACAGGGTTCTACAATGAGCAGTTCTTC. The chain combines TRBV28 with TRBJ2-1, with 8 bases identical to TRBD1. Germline loops: CDR1 MDHEN, CDR2 SYDVKM. This CDR3 has 16 amino acids. V shed 4 bases and J 3 bases; nucleotides not matched to a gene: 8.

The rearrangement joins TRBV7-9 to TRBJ2-7; tentative D call: TRBD2 (6 bases). This CDR3 is built from 15 residues. Trimming removed 1 base at V and 4 bases at J, with 14 bases between. The germline V gene encodes CDR1 SEHNR and CDR2 FQNEAQ (reference sequence). The CDR3 DNA reads TGTGCCAGCAGCTTAGTGGGGGGACCCCCGTACGAGCAGTACTTC. Protein sequence: CASSLVGGPPYEQYF.

CDR3 DNA sequence: TGTGCCAGCAGCCGTCACCTAGCGGAACTCTACAATGAGCAGTTCTTC. This encodes CASSRHLAELYNEQFF. This chain connects TRBV11-2 to TRBJ2-1; 7 bases agree with TRBD2. CDR1 is SGHAT, CDR2 FQNNGV, per germline. Unmatched junction bases numbered 10, after V lost 5 bases and J lost 3 bases. The CDR3 spans 16 residues.

The chain carries TRBV4-3 and TRBJ2-5; 7 nucleotides align to TRBD2. Germline-derived CDR1 and CDR2 are LGHNA and YSLEER. With 4 bases clipped from V and 0 bases from J, the junction kept 23 bases outside the gene matches. The CDR3 sequence is 21 residues long. The CDR3 DNA reads as TGCGCCAGCAGCCTTGAGGTCCCGATATTGACTAGCCCACGGTACCAAGAGACCCAGTACTTC. Translated: CASSLEVPILTSPRYQETQYF.

On this clone itself: This same CDR3 is encoded by further DNA sequences in the sample. The chain is built from TRBV7-9 and TRBJ2-7; TRBD2 is a possible D gene (6 bases). CDR3 length: 12 amino acids. V dropped 5 bases and J dropped 6 bases, with 11 bases sitting between them. Germline V CDR1 and CDR2: SEHNR, FQNEAQ (reference sequence). For the CDR3, the DNA is TGTGCCAGCAGCCTGGGGGGAGCCGAGCAGTACTTC. Translation: CASSLGGAEQYF.

The chain employs TRBV5-6 and TRBJ1-5, with D hard to call. V was cut by 5 bases and J by 10 bases, with 7 bases left in between. The CDR3 totals 10 residues. Germline assignment: CDR1 SGHDT and CDR2 YYEEEE. The CDR3 DNA is TGTGCCAGCAGTTGTCTACCCCAGCATTTT. Residues: CASSCLPQHF.

The chain links TRBV7-2 to TRBJ2-7; D is uncertain. The V and J ends lost 5 bases and 2 bases respectively, with 16 bases between them. The CDR3 is 15 amino acids. Germline values: CDR1 SGHTA, CDR2 FQGNSA. Here the CDR3 DNA reads TGTGCCAGCAGCCCGTATCTCGGGCCCGCCTACGAGCAGTACTTC. This encodes CASSPYLGPAYEQYF.

This clone appeared once. Additional DNA sequences in this sample encode the identical CDR3. This chain uses TRBV5-6 with TRBJ1-2, with a possible D match to TRBD1 (5 bases). The V gene lost 0 bases and the J gene lost 6 bases, with 9 bases spanning the gap. The CDR3 has 13 amino acids. Germline CDR1 and CDR2: SGHDT and YYEEEE. The CDR3 DNA sequence: TGTGCCAGCAGCTTGGGCAGGGTGGATGGCTACACCTTC. Amino acids: CASSLGRVDGYTF.

With regard to this clone: Other DNA variants within this sample encode the same CDR3. The chain uses TRBV6-5 and TRBJ2-7; 7 positions agree with TRBD2. V trimming: 6 bases; J trimming: 4 bases; junction bases outside the gene matches: 3. This CDR3 has 12 residues. In germline, CDR1 is MNHEY, CDR2 SVGAGI. CDR3 region: CASSPGLYEQYF. CDR3 bases: TGTGCCAGCAGCCCGGGACTATACGAGCAGTACTTC.

The chain couples TRBV29-1 to TRBJ2-7; the D gene could be TRBD1 or TRBD2 (5 bases each). V lost 7 bases to trimming and J lost 2 bases, with 15 bases between them. Germline V gene lookup returns CDR1 SQVTM and CDR2 ANQGSEA. This CDR3 is 13 amino acids long. As DNA, the CDR3 is TGCAGCGCTACCGGGACCACCACCTACGAGCAGTACTTC. It is translated as CSATGTTTYEQYF.

The rearrangement links TRBV16 to TRBJ1-1; TRBD1 aligns across 10 bases. The germline V gene has CDR1 KGHSY and CDR2 FQNENV. The CDR3 totals 15 residues. V lost 0 bases to trimming and J lost 4 bases; unmatched junction nucleotides: 2. CDR3 in DNA: TGTGCCAGCAGCCAATCTAGGACAGGGGGCACTGAAGCTTTCTTT. It yields the protein CASSQSRTGGTEAFF.

The chain joins TRBV11-2 to TRBJ2-1; TRBD2 aligns across 16 bases. The CDR3 covers 18 residues. In germline, CDR1 is SGHAT, CDR2 FQNNGV. The J segment lost 0 bases and the V segment lost 4 bases, leaving 3 bases of the junction unmatched. In DNA form, the CDR3 reads TGTGCCAGCAGCTCCGGGACTAGCGGGAGGGCCTCCTACAATGAGCAGTTCTTC. Protein sequence: CASSSGTSGRASYNEQFF. Complete variable domain (other parts from reference TRBV11-2 and TRBJ2-1): EAGVAQSPRYKIIEKRQSVAFWCNPISGHATLYWYQQILGQGPKLLIQFQNNGVVDDSQLPKDRFSAERLKGVDSTLKIQPAKLEDSAVYLCASSSGTSGRASYNEQFFGPGTRLTVL.

The genes are TRBV30 and TRBJ1-1; D ambiguous. The CDR3 consists of 11 residues. Trimming cost V 1 base and J 6 bases, with 6 bases left between them. From germline, CDR1 is GTSNPN and CDR2 SVGIG (reference sequence). The CDR3 coding sequence is TGTGCCTGGAGTGATCGCCCTGAAGCTTTCTTT. Translating it yields CAWSDRPEAFF.

CDR3 sequence reads: CASSPLEGGTYGYTF. DNA of the CDR3: TGCGCCAGCAGCCCCTTAGAAGGCGGGACCTATGGCTACACCTTC. This chain joins TRBV4-1 and TRBJ1-2; D is possibly TRBD1 (5 bases). The CDR3 contains 15 residues. V was trimmed by 4 bases and J by 4 bases, leaving 16 bases between them. CDR1 and CDR2 (germline): MGHRA, YSYEKL.

The chain is built from TRBV12-2 and TRBJ1-5; TRBD1 is the table's D call, not checked against the DNA. TRBV12-2 is a pseudogene locus. The CDR3 spans 17 residues. This CDR3 is CASRLRGPGAVDQPQHF. For the CDR3, the DNA is TGTGCAAGTCGCTTAAGGGGGCCCGGGGCCGTCGATCAGCCCCAGCATTTT.

The CDR3 nucleotides read TGTGCCAGCAGTTTGACAGGGGAAAGGAATCAGCCCCAGCATTTT. Amino acid sequence: CASSLTGERNQPQHF. The chain recombines TRBV28 with TRBJ1-5; 8 bases map to TRBD1. The length of the CDR3 is 15 residues. Trimming cost V 3 bases and J 4 bases; bases outside gene matches: 5. From germline, CDR1 is MDHEN and CDR2 SYDVKM.

The chain links TRBV4-3 to TRBJ2-7; 7 bases fit TRBD1. The junction had 4 bases not matched to a gene; V was cut back by 1 base and J by 7 bases. The germline V gene encodes CDR1 LGHNA and CDR2 YSLEER. CDR3 length equals 13 residues. The CDR3 coding sequence is TGCGCCAGCAGCCAAGCCAGGGGGTGGGAGCAGTACTTC. It encodes CASSQARGWEQYF.

The gene calls are TRBV9 and TRBJ2-3; TRBD2 agrees at 11 bases. Germline V gene data show CDR1 as SGDLS and CDR2 as YYNGEE. The CDR3 contains 15 residues. V was pared by 3 bases and J by 2 bases, with 2 bases of the junction left unmatched. The CDR3 here is CASSELAGVTDTQYF. The DNA of the CDR3 is TGTGCCAGCAGCGAACTAGCGGGAGTCACAGATACGCAGTATTTT. Full variable domain (outside the CDR3, taken from reference TRBV9 and TRBJ2-3): DSGVTQTPKHLITATGQRVTLRCSPRSGDLSVYWYQQSLDQGLQFLIQYYNGEERAKGNILERFSAQQFPDLHSELNLSSLELGDSALYFCASSELAGVTDTQYFGPGTRLTVL.

Turning to this clone: This same CDR3 is encoded by further DNA sequences in the sample. The chain recombines TRBV19 with TRBJ1-6; 7 bases match TRBD1. Losses at the gene ends were 4 bases for V and 5 bases for J; bases not matched to a gene: 2. The germline V gene encodes CDR1 LNHDA and CDR2 SQIVND (reference sequence). This CDR3 contains 14 residues. CDR3 sequence: CASSTGTDNSPLHF. The CDR3, as DNA: TGTGCCAGTAGTACCGGGACAGATAATTCACCCCTCCACTTT. Combining the CDR3 with reference TRBV19 and TRBJ1-6 gives the whole variable domain DGGITQSPKYLFRKEGQNVTLSCEQNLNHDAMYWYRQDPGQGLRLIYYSQIVNDFQKGDIAEGYSVSREKKESFPLTVTSAQKNPTAFYLCASSTGTDNSPLHFGNGTRLTVT.

The gene calls are TRBV19 and TRBJ1-2, with 7 bases matching TRBD1. V trimming: 6 bases; J trimming: 3 bases; junction bases outside the gene matches: 4. Germline CDR1 reads LNHDA; CDR2 reads SQIVND (reference sequence). This CDR3 is 13 amino acids long. Here the CDR3 reads CASSFTGDYGYTF. In DNA form, the CDR3 reads TGTGCCAGTAGCTTCACAGGGGACTATGGCTACACCTTC. Full variable domain (rest looked up from reference TRBV19 and TRBJ1-2): DGGITQSPKYLFRKEGQNVTLSCEQNLNHDAMYWYRQDPGQGLRLIYYSQIVNDFQKGDIAEGYSVSREKKESFPLTVTSAQKNPTAFYLCASSFTGDYGYTFGSGTRLTVV.